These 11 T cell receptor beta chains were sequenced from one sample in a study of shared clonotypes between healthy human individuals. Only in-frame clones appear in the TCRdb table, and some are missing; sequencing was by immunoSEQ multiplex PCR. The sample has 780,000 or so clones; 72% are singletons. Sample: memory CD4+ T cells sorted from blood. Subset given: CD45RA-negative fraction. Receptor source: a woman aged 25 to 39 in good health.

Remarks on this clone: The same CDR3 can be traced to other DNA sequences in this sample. This CDR3 is CASSLSTASYNEQFF. For the CDR3, the DNA is TGCGCCAGCAGCTTGTCAACGGCTTCCTACAATGAGCAGTTCTTC. The V and J genes are TRBV5-1 and TRBJ2-1; D is unresolved. V was pared by 1 base and J by 1 base, with 9 bases between. The CDR3 spans 15 residues. Per the germline V gene, CDR1 is SGHRS and CDR2 is YFSETQ.

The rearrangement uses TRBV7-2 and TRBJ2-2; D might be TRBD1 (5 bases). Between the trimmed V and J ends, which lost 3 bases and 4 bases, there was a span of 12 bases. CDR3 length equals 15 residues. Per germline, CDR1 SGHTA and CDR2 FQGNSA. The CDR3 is CASSFSGLFTGELFF. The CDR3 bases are TGTGCCAGCAGCTTTTCAGGGCTGTTCACCGGGGAGCTGTTTTTT. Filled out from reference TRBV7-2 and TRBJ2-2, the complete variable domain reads GAGVSQSPSNKVTEKGKDVELRCDPISGHTALYWYRQSLGQGLEFLIYFQGNSAPDKSGLPSDRFSAERTGGSVSTLTIQRTQQEDSAVYLCASSFSGLFTGELFFGEGSRLTVL.

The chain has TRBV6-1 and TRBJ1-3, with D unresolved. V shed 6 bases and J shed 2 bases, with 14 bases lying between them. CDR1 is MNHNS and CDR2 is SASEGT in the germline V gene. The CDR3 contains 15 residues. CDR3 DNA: TGTGCCAGCAGGAACAGAGATGAGGCTGGAAACACCATATATTTT. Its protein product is CASRNRDEAGNTIYF.

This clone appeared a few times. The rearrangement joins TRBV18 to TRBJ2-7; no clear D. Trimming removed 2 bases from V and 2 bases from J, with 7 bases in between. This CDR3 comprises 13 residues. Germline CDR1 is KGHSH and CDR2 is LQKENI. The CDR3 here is CASSPSQAYEQYF. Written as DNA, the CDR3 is TGTGCCAGCTCACCATCCCAGGCCTACGAGCAGTACTTC. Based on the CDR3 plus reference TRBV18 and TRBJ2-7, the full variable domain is NAGVMQNPRHLVRRRGQEARLRCSPMKGHSHVYWYRQLPEEGLKFMVYLQKENIIDESGMPKERFSAEFPKEGPSILRIQQVVRGDSAAYFCASSPSQAYEQYFGPGTRLTVT.

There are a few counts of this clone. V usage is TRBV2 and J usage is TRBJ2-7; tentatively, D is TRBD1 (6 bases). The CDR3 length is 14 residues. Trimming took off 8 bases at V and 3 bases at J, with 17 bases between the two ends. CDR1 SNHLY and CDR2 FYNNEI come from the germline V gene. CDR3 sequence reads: CASSPETGRYEQYF. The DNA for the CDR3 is TGTGCCAGCTCTCCCGAGACAGGACGCTACGAGCAGTACTTC.

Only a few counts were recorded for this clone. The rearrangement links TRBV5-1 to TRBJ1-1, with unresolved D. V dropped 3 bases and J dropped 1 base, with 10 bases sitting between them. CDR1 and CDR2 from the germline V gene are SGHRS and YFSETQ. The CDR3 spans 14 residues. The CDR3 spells CASSSHPGNTEAFF. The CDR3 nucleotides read TGCGCCAGCAGCTCGCATCCGGGGAACACTGAAGCTTTCTTT. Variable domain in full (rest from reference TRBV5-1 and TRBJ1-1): KAGVTQTPRYLIKTRGQQVTLSCSPISGHRSVSWYQQTPGQGLQFLFEYFSETQRNKGNFPGRFSGRQFSNSRSEMNVSTLELGDSALYLCASSSHPGNTEAFFGQGTRLTVV.

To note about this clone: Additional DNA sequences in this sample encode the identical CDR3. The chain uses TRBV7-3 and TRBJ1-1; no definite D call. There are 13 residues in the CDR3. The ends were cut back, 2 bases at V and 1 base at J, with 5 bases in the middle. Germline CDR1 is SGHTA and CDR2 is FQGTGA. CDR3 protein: CASSLSKNTEAFF. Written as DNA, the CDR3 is TGTGCCAGCAGCTTATCAAAGAACACTGAAGCTTTCTTT.

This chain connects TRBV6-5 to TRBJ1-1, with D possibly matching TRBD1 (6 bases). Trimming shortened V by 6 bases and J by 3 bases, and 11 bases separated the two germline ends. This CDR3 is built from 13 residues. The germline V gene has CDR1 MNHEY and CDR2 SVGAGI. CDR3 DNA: TGTGCCAGCAGCCGGGACACTTACACTGAAGCTTTCTTT. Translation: CASSRDTYTEAFF.

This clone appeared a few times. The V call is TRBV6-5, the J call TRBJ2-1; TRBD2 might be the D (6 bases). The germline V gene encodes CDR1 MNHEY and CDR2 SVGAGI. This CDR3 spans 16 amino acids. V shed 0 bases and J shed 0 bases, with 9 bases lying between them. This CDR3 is CASSYSSSVSYNEQFF. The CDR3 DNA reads TGTGCCAGCAGTTACTCGTCTAGCGTCTCCTACAATGAGCAGTTCTTC.

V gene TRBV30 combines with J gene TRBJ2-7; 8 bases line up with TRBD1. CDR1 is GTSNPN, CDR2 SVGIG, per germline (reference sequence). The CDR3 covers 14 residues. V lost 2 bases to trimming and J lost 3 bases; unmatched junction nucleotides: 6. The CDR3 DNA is TGTGCCTGGAGTTTCGGGACAGGCCTCTACGAGCAGTACTTC. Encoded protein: CAWSFGTGLYEQYF.

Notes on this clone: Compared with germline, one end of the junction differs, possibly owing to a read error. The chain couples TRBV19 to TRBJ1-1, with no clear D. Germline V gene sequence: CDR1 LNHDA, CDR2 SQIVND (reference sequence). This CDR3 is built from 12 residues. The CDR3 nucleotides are TGTGCCAGTACCGGCCGGGGAACTGCAGCTTTCTTT. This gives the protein CASTGRGTAAFF.